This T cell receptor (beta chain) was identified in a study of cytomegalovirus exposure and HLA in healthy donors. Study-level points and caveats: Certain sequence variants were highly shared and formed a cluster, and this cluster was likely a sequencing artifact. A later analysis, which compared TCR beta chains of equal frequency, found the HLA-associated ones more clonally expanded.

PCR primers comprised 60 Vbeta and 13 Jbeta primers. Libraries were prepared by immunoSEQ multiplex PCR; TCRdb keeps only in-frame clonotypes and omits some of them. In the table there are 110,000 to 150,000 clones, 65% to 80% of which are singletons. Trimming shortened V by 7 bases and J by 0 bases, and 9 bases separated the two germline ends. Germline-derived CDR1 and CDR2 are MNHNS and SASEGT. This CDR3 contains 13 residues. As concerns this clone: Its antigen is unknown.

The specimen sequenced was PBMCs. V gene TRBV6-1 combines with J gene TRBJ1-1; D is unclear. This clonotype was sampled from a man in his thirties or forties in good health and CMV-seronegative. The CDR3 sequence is CASMWALNTEAFF. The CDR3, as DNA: TGTGCCAGCATGTGGGCCTTGAACACTGAAGCTTTCTTT.